Each of the 29 T cell receptor beta chains below was sequenced from the same sample in a study of cytomegalovirus exposure and HLA in healthy donors. Use of 60 Vbeta and 13 Jbeta primers characterized the PCR. Produced via immunoSEQ multiplex PCR; TCRdb's table is partial and in-frame only. The table includes fewer than 80,000 clones, around 79% detected once. Sequenced sample: PBMCs. These receptors originate from a man under 40 in good health and CMV-seronegative.

The V gene is TRBV29-1, the J gene TRBJ1-1; 9 nucleotides line up with TRBD1. This CDR3 contains 12 residues. Trimming took 6 bases from V and 7 from J; bases not matched to a gene: 6. Germline CDR1 and CDR2: SQVTM and ANQGSEA. CDR3 protein: CSVVQGANEAFF. CDR3 DNA sequence: TGCAGCGTCGTACAGGGGGCGAATGAAGCTTTCTTT. Full variable domain (rest looked up from reference TRBV29-1 and TRBJ1-1): SAVISQKPSRDICQRGTSLTIQCQVDSQVTMMFWYRQQPGQSLTLIATANQGSEATYESGFVIDKFPISRPNLTFSTLTVSNMSPEDSSIYLCSVVQGANEAFFGQGTRLTVV.

This sequence joins TRBV6-5 and TRBJ1-2; a possible D gene is TRBD1 (6 bases). The CDR3 runs 13 residues. Germline V gene lookup returns CDR1 MNHEY and CDR2 SVGAGI. Between the trimmed V and J ends, which lost 3 bases and 4 bases, there was a span of 9 bases. The CDR3 region is CASSYTGPYGYTF. In DNA form, the CDR3 reads TGTGCCAGCAGTTATACAGGGCCCTATGGCTACACCTTC.

This rearrangement joins TRBV10-3 to TRBJ2-3; TRBD2 is a possible D gene (5 bases). The CDR3 has 13 residues. Per germline, CDR1 ENHRY and CDR2 SYGVKD. Trimming removed 11 bases at V and 3 bases at J, with 15 bases between. The CDR3 region has the DNA TGTGCCGTCCGCCCCTCGGGAACAGATACGCAGTATTTT. Its protein product is CAVRPSGTDTQYF.

This clone occurred once. The gene calls are TRBV2 and TRBJ2-7; D is possibly TRBD2 (5 bases). The CDR3 is 13 amino acids. The V end lost 8 bases, the J end lost 4 bases, and 15 bases lay between the germline ends. Germline CDR1 SNHLY, CDR2 FYNNEI. The DNA of the CDR3 is TGTGCCAGCGGAGGTATTAAAAATTACGAGCAGTACTTC. Protein sequence: CASGGIKNYEQYF.

J is TRBJ1-4 and V is TRBV28, with 11 bases aligning to TRBD1. CDR1 and CDR2 (germline): MDHEN, SYDVKM. J gave up 11 bases and V 4 bases, and 21 bases lay outside the gene matches. The CDR3 loop spans 19 amino acids. The CDR3 loop reads CASSSVPDRGLLMGPKLFF. CDR3 bases: TGTGCCAGCAGTTCAGTACCGGACAGGGGGCTTTTAATGGGACCTAAACTGTTTTTT.

With regard to this clone: A read error may account for a junction end that differs from germline. The chain combines TRBV7-9 with TRBJ2-7, with 8 positions matching TRBD1. CDR3 length: 16 residues. CDR1 and CDR2 (germline): SEHNR, FQNEAQ (reference sequence). DNA for the CDR3: TGTTCCAGCAGCGTATCGGCCGGGACAGGATCCTACGAGCAGTACTTC. This encodes CSSSVSAGTGSYEQYF.

The J gene is TRBJ2-5, the V gene TRBV5-4; a possible D gene is TRBD1 (6 bases). V shed 5 bases and J shed 5 bases, with 10 bases lying between them. The germline CDR1 and CDR2 sequences are SGHNT and YYREEE (reference sequence). The CDR3 contains 12 residues. Here the CDR3 DNA reads TGTGCCAGCAGTCGCGACAGGGAGACCCAGTACTTC. This codes for CASSRDRETQYF.

V usage is TRBV27 and J usage is TRBJ2-3, with D unresolved. CDR1 and CDR2 from the germline V gene are MNHEY and SMNVEV (reference sequence). The CDR3 sequence is 14 residues long. Between the trimmed V and J ends, which lost 6 bases and 2 bases, there was a span of 12 bases. In nucleotides, the CDR3 is TGTGCCAGCAGCCTGGCTCCCGACACAGATACGCAGTATTTT. Translating it yields CASSLAPDTDTQYF.

In the case of this clone: Distinct nucleotide sequences in the sample also encode this CDR3. This chain joins TRBV30 and TRBJ1-5; tentative D call: TRBD1 (5 bases). The CDR3 spans 13 residues. Between the trimmed V and J ends, which lost 0 bases and 4 bases, there was a span of 7 bases. Germline V gene lookup returns CDR1 GTSNPN and CDR2 SVGIG (reference sequence). As DNA, the CDR3 is TGTGCCTGGAGTGTACGGGGGAATCAGCCCCAGCATTTT. Residues: CAWSVRGNQPQHF.

The chain combines TRBV2 with TRBJ2-7, with TRBD2 identical over 7 bases. The V segment lost 6 bases and the J segment 7 bases; nucleotides outside the gene matches: 9. Per the germline V gene, CDR1 is SNHLY and CDR2 is FYNNEI. The CDR3 runs 13 residues. The CDR3 spells CASSGRTGQEQYF. The CDR3 DNA reads TGTGCCAGCAGCGGGAGGACGGGCCAGGAGCAGTACTTC.

The V gene is TRBV20-1, the J gene TRBJ1-2; D unclear. The V end lost 7 bases, the J end lost 2 bases, and 5 bases lay between the germline ends. The germline V gene encodes CDR1 DFQATT and CDR2 SNEGSKA (reference sequence). This CDR3 contains 10 residues. The CDR3 here is CSGQNYGYTF. CDR3 DNA sequence: TGCAGTGGTCAGAACTATGGCTACACCTTC.

The chain combines TRBV12-5 with TRBJ2-1; 8 bases line up with TRBD2. Trimming cost V 0 bases and J 4 bases; bases outside gene matches: 8. CDR1 is LGHNT, CDR2 FRNRAP, per germline. This CDR3 has 17 amino acids. The DNA of the CDR3 is TGTGCTAGTGGTTTGGTACTCGGTAGCGGGAAATACAATGAGCAGTTCTTC. It specifies CASGLVLGSGKYNEQFF.

This sequence joins TRBV18 and TRBJ1-1, with 7 positions matching TRBD1. The germline gives CDR1 KGHSH, CDR2 LQKENI. V dropped 6 bases and J dropped 2; count of bases not matched to a gene: 12. The CDR3 covers 16 residues. The CDR3 protein is CASSLEGQRVNTEAFF. CDR3 DNA: TGTGCCAGCTCCCTCGAGGGACAGCGTGTAAACACTGAAGCTTTCTTT.

This clone is a singleton in its sample. This rearrangement joins TRBV2 to TRBJ2-2; possibly TRBD2 for D (5 bases). With 6 bases removed from V and 0 bases from J, the gap between germline ends came to 8 bases. The CDR3 has 14 amino acids. Germline CDR1 reads SNHLY; CDR2 reads FYNNEI. The CDR3 is CASRGDSNTGELFF. The CDR3 DNA reads TGTGCCAGCAGGGGAGATTCGAACACCGGGGAGCTGTTTTTT.

This sequence joins TRBV25-1 and TRBJ2-7, with D maybe TRBD2 (6 bases). The CDR3 is 13 amino acids. Trimming took 3 bases from V and 4 from J, leaving 10 bases between them. Looked up from germline, CDR1 is MGHDK and CDR2 is SYGVNS. CDR3 nucleotides: TGTGCCAGCAGTGACCACGGGACTTACGAGCAGTACTTC. Translated: CASSDHGTYEQYF.

The chain carries TRBV9 and TRBJ2-3, with 8 bases matching TRBD1. V shed 1 base and J 3 bases; nucleotides not matched to a gene: 4. Germline CDR1 reads SGDLS; CDR2 reads YYNGEE. This CDR3 has 15 residues. The CDR3: CASSVWGQVTDTQYF. The CDR3, as DNA: TGTGCCAGCAGCGTATGGGGACAGGTTACAGATACGCAGTATTTT.

This clone was recorded only once. The genes are TRBV11-2 and TRBJ1-2; D gene uncertain. Germline-derived CDR1 and CDR2 are SGHAT and FQNNGV. Between the trimmed V and J ends, which lost 5 bases and 6 bases, there was a span of 16 bases. The CDR3 sequence is 14 residues long. CDR3 DNA sequence: TGTGCCAGCAGCCCCTATAACATAGAGGATGGCTACACCTTC. Translated: CASSPYNIEDGYTF. The full variable domain, completed using reference TRBV11-2 and TRBJ1-2, is EAGVAQSPRYKIIEKRQSVAFWCNPISGHATLYWYQQILGQGPKLLIQFQNNGVVDDSQLPKDRFSAERLKGVDSTLKIQPAKLEDSAVYLCASSPYNIEDGYTFGSGTRLTVV.

The gene calls are TRBV7-9 and TRBJ2-5, with TRBD1 identical over 8 bases. Germline V CDR1 and CDR2: SEHNR, FQNEAQ (reference sequence). The junction had 4 bases not matched to a gene; V was cut back by 4 bases and J by 0 bases. This CDR3 comprises 15 residues. This CDR3 reads CASSSGDRYQETQYF. The CDR3 DNA reads as TGTGCCAGCAGCTCAGGGGACAGGTACCAAGAGACCCAGTACTTC.

The rearrangement links TRBV30 to TRBJ2-1; TRBD1 matches 8 bases. The trim removed 6 bases at V and 9 bases at J, leaving 16 bases unmatched. CDR1 GTSNPN and CDR2 SVGIG come from the germline V gene (reference sequence). This CDR3 has 15 residues. CDR3 protein: CACYRPTGEVIEQFF. The CDR3 nucleotides are TGTGCCTGCTACCGGCCGACAGGGGAGGTAATTGAGCAGTTCTTC.

This chain connects TRBV27 to TRBJ1-1; no clear D. V dropped 5 bases and J dropped 0 bases, with 16 bases sitting between them. The V gene's germline CDR1 is MNHEY and CDR2 SMNVEV (reference sequence). This CDR3 contains 16 residues. The CDR3 region has the DNA TGTGCCAGCAGTCCCCGACTGAGGCTCATGAACACTGAAGCTTTCTTT. It codes for CASSPRLRLMNTEAFF.

The V and J genes are TRBV10-2 and TRBJ2-5; 11 bases are shared with TRBD2. Germline CDR1 and CDR2: WSHSY and SAAADI. CDR3 length: 15 amino acids. V trimming: 5 bases; J trimming: 5 bases; junction bases outside the gene matches: 7. Here the CDR3 reads CASSHSGGALETQYF. CDR3 in DNA: TGCGCCAGCAGTCATAGCGGGGGGGCCTTGGAGACCCAGTACTTC.

The chain is built from TRBV19 and TRBJ2-1; TRBD1 agrees at 11 bases. The CDR3 is 14 amino acids. Trimming removed 7 bases from V and 10 bases from J; junction bases left unmatched: 9. The germline V gene has CDR1 LNHDA and CDR2 SQIVND (reference sequence). CDR3 protein: CASNSGQGVGEQFF. The CDR3 region has the DNA TGTGCCAGTAATTCGGGACAGGGGGTAGGAGAGCAGTTCTTC.

The chain recombines TRBV20-1 with TRBJ2-7, with D possibly being TRBD2 (5 bases). The CDR3 contains 11 residues. The ends were cut back, 5 bases at V and 3 bases at J, with 8 bases in the middle. Germline V gene lookup returns CDR1 DFQATT and CDR2 SNEGSKA (reference sequence). The CDR3 is CSAERGYEQYF. The CDR3 DNA is TGCAGTGCTGAACGGGGCTACGAGCAGTACTTC.

This clone has just a few counts. This chain joins TRBV6-4 and TRBJ2-3, with a possible D match to TRBD1 (6 bases). The CDR3 loop spans 15 amino acids. CDR1 is MRHNA, CDR2 SNTAGT, per germline. V gave up 5 bases and J gave up 0 bases, with 12 bases separating them. The CDR3 loop reads CASSPTGGSTDTQYF. In DNA, the CDR3 is TGTGCCAGCAGTCCGACAGGAGGAAGCACAGATACGCAGTATTTT.

V is TRBV6-5 and J is TRBJ1-5, with D perhaps TRBD1 (5 bases). V was clipped by 0 bases and J by 7 bases, with 13 bases between them. The CDR3 loop spans 15 amino acids. CDR1 is MNHEY, CDR2 SVGAGI, per germline. CDR3: CASSYSVRAKQPQHF. The CDR3 region has the DNA TGTGCCAGCAGTTACTCAGTCAGGGCCAAACAGCCCCAGCATTTT.

The CDR3 sequence is CASTLGNTIYF. For the CDR3, the DNA is TGTGCCAGTACGTTAGGAAACACCATATATTTT. V and J are TRBV19 and TRBJ1-3; no reliable D call. The CDR3 length is 11 residues. The ends were cut back, 7 bases at V and 4 bases at J, with 5 bases in the middle. Germline V gives CDR1 LNHDA, CDR2 SQIVND (reference sequence).

The rearrangement uses TRBV18 and TRBJ1-2; 11 bases are a match to TRBD1. The germline CDR1 and CDR2 sequences are KGHSH and LQKENI. With V trimmed by 3 bases and J by 4 bases, 1 base remained unmatched. The CDR3 runs 14 residues. The CDR3 DNA reads as TGTGCCAGCTCACCCGGGACAGGGGGCTATGGCTACACCTTC. Its translation: CASSPGTGGYGYTF.

The rearrangement joins TRBV7-3 to TRBJ2-5; TRBD2 might be the D (5 bases). V was cut by 3 bases and J by 4 bases, with 6 bases left in between. This CDR3 has 12 residues. Per germline, CDR1 SGHTA and CDR2 FQGTGA. In nucleotides, the CDR3 is TGTGCCAGCAGCTTCGAGGGAGAGACCCAGTACTTC. It is translated as CASSFEGETQYF. Together with reference TRBV7-3 and TRBJ2-5, the CDR3 gives the full variable domain: GAGVSQTPSNKVTEKGKYVELRCDPISGHTALYWYRQSLGQGPEFLIYFQGTGAADDSGLPNDRFFAVRPEGSVSTLKIQRTERGDSAVYLCASSFEGETQYFGPGTRLLVL.

J is TRBJ1-5 and V is TRBV7-8; D gene ambiguous. Germline loops: CDR1 SGHVS, CDR2 FQNEAQ. The CDR3 consists of 17 residues. V lost 3 bases and J lost 0, with 15 bases in between. The CDR3 DNA is TGTGCCAGCAGCTTCAACCCGGGTTCCCATAGCAATCAGCCCCAGCATTTT. Residues: CASSFNPGSHSNQPQHF.